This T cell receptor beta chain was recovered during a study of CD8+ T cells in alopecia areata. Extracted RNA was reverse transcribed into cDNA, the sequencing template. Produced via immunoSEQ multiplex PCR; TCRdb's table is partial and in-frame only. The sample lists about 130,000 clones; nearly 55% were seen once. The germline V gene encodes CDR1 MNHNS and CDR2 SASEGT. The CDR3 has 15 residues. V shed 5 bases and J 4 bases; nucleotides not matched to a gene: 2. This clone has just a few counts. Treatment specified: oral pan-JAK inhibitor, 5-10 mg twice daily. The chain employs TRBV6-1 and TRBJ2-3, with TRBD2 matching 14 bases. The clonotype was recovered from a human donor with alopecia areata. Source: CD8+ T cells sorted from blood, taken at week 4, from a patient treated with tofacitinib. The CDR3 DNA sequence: TGTGCCAGCAGTTTGACTAGCGGGGGGGCAGATACGCAGTATTTT. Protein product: CASSLTSGGADTQYF.